This entry lists 16 T cell receptor beta chains sequenced from one sample in a study of blood T cell repertoires in COVID-19. Produced via immunoSEQ multiplex PCR; TCRdb's table is partial and in-frame only. The sample has approximately 260,000 clones; approximately 90% are singletons. The sequenced material came from PBMCs or T cells enriched from blood (not recorded which). Source of these receptors: a woman between 18 and 29 years old who had recovered from COVID-19.

The V gene is TRBV24-1, the J gene TRBJ2-2; D is uncertain. CDR3 length: 14 residues. Trimming left V 4 bases short and J 6 bases short, with 11 bases between. CDR1 and CDR2 (germline): KGHDR, SFDVKD. CDR3 nucleotide sequence: TGTGCCACCAGTGACCCCCTCTTTTCCGGGGAGCTGTTTTTT. Its protein is CATSDPLFSGELFF.

The chain joins TRBV19 to TRBJ1-3, with D tentatively TRBD1 (5 bases). V lost 3 bases and J lost 0, with 9 bases in between. The CDR3 has 15 residues. Germline values: CDR1 LNHDA, CDR2 SQIVND (reference sequence). In DNA form, the CDR3 reads TGTGCCAGTAGTATGGACATAACCTCTGGAAACACCATATATTTT. Residues: CASSMDITSGNTIYF.

The V gene is TRBV15, the J gene TRBJ1-4; TRBD1 is a possible D gene (6 bases). The CDR3 is made up of 17 amino acids. The V gene's germline CDR1 is LNHNV and CDR2 YYDKDF (reference sequence). V lost 5 bases, J lost 0 bases, and 16 bases lay in between. In DNA form, the CDR3 reads TGTGCCACCAGCCCAGGACAGCAGGTTGCAACTAATGAAAAACTGTTTTTT. Translated: CATSPGQQVATNEKLFF.

This clone was seen a few times. This rearrangement joins TRBV19 to TRBJ2-2; 8 nucleotides match TRBD2. The CDR3 runs 15 residues. The V segment lost 4 bases and the J segment 2 bases; nucleotides outside the gene matches: 3. The V gene's germline CDR1 is LNHDA and CDR2 SQIVND (reference sequence). CDR3 sequence (DNA): TGTGCCAGTAGTACCCTAGCGGGCAACACCGGGGAGCTGTTTTTT. Its protein product is CASSTLAGNTGELFF.

The chain carries TRBV2 and TRBJ1-5, with D possibly TRBD1 on 5 matching bases. Per the germline V gene, CDR1 is SNHLY and CDR2 is FYNNEI. The CDR3 is made up of 17 amino acids. V lost 2 bases and J 1 base, leaving 15 bases between the germline ends. In DNA form, the CDR3 reads TGTGCCAGCAGTGAACGGGGGATGAGGGGCAGCAATCAGCCCCAGCATTTT. It encodes CASSERGMRGSNQPQHF.

This chain connects TRBV5-1 to TRBJ2-7; 9 nucleotides align to TRBD1. V shed 0 bases and J 5 bases; nucleotides not matched to a gene: 3. CDR3 length equals 14 residues. Germline V gives CDR1 SGHRS, CDR2 YFSETQ. The DNA of the CDR3 is TGCGCCAGCAGCTTGGAGGGACAGGGTAACGAGCAGTACTTC. Translated: CASSLEGQGNEQYF.

The genes are TRBV18 and TRBJ2-1, with TRBD2 identical over 9 bases. This CDR3 has 21 residues. Germline lookup yields CDR1 KGHSH and CDR2 LQKENI. The ends lost 3 bases at V and 0 bases at J; junction bases unmatched: 18. CDR3 DNA sequence: TGTGCCAGCTCACCGCCTCCGGGACTAGCTGAGGGCGTAAGCTCCTACAATGAGCAGTTCTTC. Encoded protein: CASSPPPGLAEGVSSYNEQFF. The complete variable domain, with remaining parts taken from reference TRBV18 and TRBJ2-1, reads NAGVMQNPRHLVRRRGQEARLRCSPMKGHSHVYWYRQLPEEGLKFMVYLQKENIIDESGMPKERFSAEFPKEGPSILRIQQVVRGDSAAYFCASSPPPGLAEGVSSYNEQFFGPGTRLTVL.

This chain uses TRBV7-8 with TRBJ1-2; D ambiguous. The V and J ends lost 0 bases and 3 bases respectively, with 8 bases between them. The length of the CDR3 is 14 residues. CDR1 is SGHVS, CDR2 FQNEAQ, per germline. The CDR3 region is CASSLAGAYYGYTF. The CDR3 DNA reads TGTGCCAGCAGCTTAGCTGGAGCGTACTATGGCTACACCTTC. Supplemented by reference TRBV7-8 and TRBJ1-2, the full variable domain reads GAGVSQSPRYKVAKRGQDVALRCDPISGHVSLFWYQQALGQGPEFLTYFQNEAQLDKSGLPSDRFFAERPEGSVSTLKIQRTQQEDSAVYLCASSLAGAYYGYTFGSGTRLTVV.

The rearrangement joins TRBV12-5 to TRBJ2-2; 9 nucleotides agree with TRBD1. CDR1 is LGHNT and CDR2 is FRNRAP in the germline V gene. The CDR3 has 13 residues. J was trimmed by 3 bases and V by 10 bases; bases with no gene match: 3. CDR3 loop: CATGQGHTGELFF. CDR3 nucleotide sequence: TGTGCTACGGGACAGGGACACACCGGGGAGCTGTTTTTT.

The V gene is TRBV5-4, the J gene TRBJ1-2, with D tentatively TRBD1 (5 bases). The CDR3 is 12 residues long. CDR1 and CDR2 (germline): SGHNT, YYREEE (reference sequence). V lost 1 base to trimming and J lost 8 bases, with 9 bases between them. The CDR3 sequence is CASSLQGRGYTF. As DNA, the CDR3 is TGTGCCAGCAGCTTGCAGGGCAGGGGCTACACCTTC.

This chain links TRBV18 with TRBJ2-7; the match to TRBD1 covers 7 bases. Germline values: CDR1 KGHSH, CDR2 LQKENI. The V segment lost 0 bases and the J segment 5 bases; nucleotides outside the gene matches: 19. There are 19 residues in the CDR3. The CDR3 loop is CASSPPGDQGDPTVHEQYF. CDR3 bases: TGTGCCAGCTCACCACCGGGGGACCAGGGGGATCCGACGGTCCACGAGCAGTACTTC.

The chain employs TRBV7-9 and TRBJ2-3, with D perhaps TRBD2 (6 bases). CDR3 size: 15 residues. Between the trimmed V and J ends, which lost 5 bases and 2 bases, there was a span of 14 bases. Germline-derived CDR1 and CDR2 are SEHNR and FQNEAQ (reference sequence). CDR3 sequence: CASSERLADTDTQYF. The CDR3 DNA reads TGTGCCAGCAGCGAGAGGTTAGCGGACACAGATACGCAGTATTTT. The whole variable domain, filled in from reference TRBV7-9 and TRBJ2-3, reads DTGVSQNPRHKITKRGQNVTFRCDPISEHNRLYWYRQTLGQGPEFLTYFQNEAQLEKSRLLSDRFSAERPKGSFSTLEIQRTEQGDSAMYLCASSERLADTDTQYFGPGTRLTVL.

This chain joins TRBV5-1 and TRBJ1-1; D unclear. V was shortened by 0 bases and J by 0 bases, with 9 bases between the two germline ends. The CDR3 covers 15 residues. CDR1 and CDR2 (germline): SGHRS, YFSETQ. The CDR3 DNA sequence: TGCGCCAGCAGCTTGGAAGGCCAGGTGAACACTGAAGCTTTCTTT. This sequence encodes CASSLEGQVNTEAFF.

The chain is built from TRBV7-8 and TRBJ1-5; D is possibly TRBD1 (6 bases). The CDR3 has 13 residues. Germline V gene lookup returns CDR1 SGHVS and CDR2 FQNEAQ. V dropped 5 bases and J dropped 2 bases, with 7 bases sitting between them. The CDR3 nucleotides are TGTGCCAGCAGCCGACAGGGCAATCAGCCCCAGCATTTT. It translates to CASSRQGNQPQHF.

The gene calls are TRBV11-2 and TRBJ1-2; tentative D call: TRBD1 (6 bases). CDR1 and CDR2 from the germline V gene are SGHAT and FQNNGV. Deletions cut 4 bases from V and 2 bases from J, with 8 bases between. CDR3 size: 13 residues. CDR3 protein: CASSSQGNYGYTF. CDR3 nucleotide sequence: TGTGCCAGCAGCTCACAGGGAAACTATGGCTACACCTTC.

V is TRBV10-3 and J is TRBJ2-7, with D perhaps matching TRBD1 (6 bases). The CDR3 has 12 residues. CDR1 ENHRY and CDR2 SYGVKD come from the germline V gene. V was cut by 7 bases and J by 7 bases, with 14 bases left in between. CDR3 loop: CAINQQGGEQYF. CDR3 coding DNA: TGTGCCATCAACCAACAGGGTGGGGAGCAGTACTTC.